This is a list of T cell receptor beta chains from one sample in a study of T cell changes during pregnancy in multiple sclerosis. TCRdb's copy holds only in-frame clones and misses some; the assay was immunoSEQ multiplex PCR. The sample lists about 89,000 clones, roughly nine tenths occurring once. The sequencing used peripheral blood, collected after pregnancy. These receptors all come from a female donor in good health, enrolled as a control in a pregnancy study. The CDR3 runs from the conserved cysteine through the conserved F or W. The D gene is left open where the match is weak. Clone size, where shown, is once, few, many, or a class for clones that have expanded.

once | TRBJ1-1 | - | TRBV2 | CANSERSRNTEAFF | TGTGCCAACAGTGAAAGGAGCCGGAACACTGAAGCTTTCTTT
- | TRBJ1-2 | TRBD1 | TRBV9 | CASSAPLLQGYRPGYTF | TGTGCCAGCAGCGCACCGTTACTACAGGGGTACAGGCCTGGCTACACCTTC
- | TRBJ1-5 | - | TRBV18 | CASSPGGDQPQHF | TGTGCCAGCTCACCTGGCGGTGATCAGCCCCAGCATTTT
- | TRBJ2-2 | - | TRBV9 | CASSKDIGNTGELFF | TGTGCCAGCAGCAAGGACATTGGGAACACCGGGGAGCTGTTTTTT
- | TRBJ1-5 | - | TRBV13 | CASSFYLEDGQPQHF | TGTGCCAGCAGCTTCTATTTGGAAGACGGGCAGCCCCAGCATTTT
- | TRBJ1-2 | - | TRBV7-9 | CASSLVEESYGYTF | TGTGCCAGCAGCTTAGTCGAAGAGTCCTATGGCTACACCTTC
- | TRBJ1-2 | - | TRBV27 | CASSFGQGDYGYTF | TGTGCCAGCAGTTTTGGGCAGGGCGACTATGGCTACACCTTC
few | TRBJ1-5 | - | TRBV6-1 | CASSEGGSQPQHF | TGTGCCAGCAGTGAAGGAGGATCTCAGCCCCAGCATTTT
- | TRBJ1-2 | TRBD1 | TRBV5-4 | CASSLRTGRPTNYGYTF | TGTGCCAGCAGCTTGAGGACAGGAAGACCTACTAACTATGGCTACACCTTC
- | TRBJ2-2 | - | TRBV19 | CASSKETGELFF | TGTGCCAGTAGTAAGGAGACCGGGGAGCTGTTTTTT
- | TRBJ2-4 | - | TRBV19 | CASSRGSDIQYF | TGTGCCAGTAGCCGGGGGTCGGACATTCAGTACTTC
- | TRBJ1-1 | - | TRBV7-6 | CASSPYRETTEAFF | TGTGCCAGCAGCCCCTACCGCGAGACTACTGAAGCTTTCTTT
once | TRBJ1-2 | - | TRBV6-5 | CASSYSESNYGYTF | TGTGCCAGCAGTTACTCGGAGTCTAACTATGGCTACACCTTC
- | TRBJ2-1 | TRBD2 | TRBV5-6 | CASSPISSGDLSSYNEQFF | TGTGCCAGCAGCCCCATTTCGAGCGGGGACCTGAGCTCCTACAATGAGCAGTTCTTC
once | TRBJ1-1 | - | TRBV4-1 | CASSQGLARERYPEAFF | TGCGCCAGCAGCCAAGGGTTGGCCCGAGAGAGGTATCCTGAAGCTTTCTTT
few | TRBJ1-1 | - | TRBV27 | CASSASGAAFF | TGTGCCAGCAGTGCTTCAGGGGCAGCTTTCTTT
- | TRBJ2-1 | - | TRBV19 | CASTPAGSWSEQFF | TGTGCCAGTACCCCCGCCGGGAGTTGGAGTGAGCAGTTCTTC
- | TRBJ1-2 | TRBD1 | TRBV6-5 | CASSYVVQGGYGYTF | TGTGCCAGCAGTTACGTGGTACAGGGGGGCTATGGCTACACCTTC
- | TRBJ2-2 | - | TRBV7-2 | CASSLERRSTGELFF | TGTGCCAGCAGCTTAGAAAGGAGGTCCACCGGGGAGCTGTTTTTT
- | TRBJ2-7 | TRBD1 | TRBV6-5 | CASRPPGQATYEQYF | TGTGCCAGCCGACCTCCGGGACAGGCAACCTACGAGCAGTACTTC
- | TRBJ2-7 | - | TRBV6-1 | CASSETGRSRAYEQYF | TGTGCCAGCAGTGAAACAGGCCGCAGCCGGGCTTACGAGCAGTACTTC
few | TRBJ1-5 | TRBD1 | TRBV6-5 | CASSEWTGHQPQHF | TGTGCCAGCAGTGAATGGACAGGGCATCAGCCCCAGCATTTT
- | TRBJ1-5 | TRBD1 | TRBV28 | CASSRTGPAQPQHF | TGTGCCAGCAGCAGGACAGGGCCGGCTCAGCCCCAGCATTTT
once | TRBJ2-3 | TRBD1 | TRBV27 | CASSPQTGGGDTQYF | TGTGCCAGCAGTCCTCAGACAGGGGGAGGAGATACGCAGTATTTT
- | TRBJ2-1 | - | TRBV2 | CASSDGGSYNEQFF | TGTGCCAGCAGTGACGGGGGCTCCTACAATGAGCAGTTCTTC
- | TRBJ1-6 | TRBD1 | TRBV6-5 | CASRGQFNSPLHF | TGTGCCAGCAGGGGACAGTTTAATTCACCCCTCCACTTT
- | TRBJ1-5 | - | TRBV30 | CAWSVLGGNNQPQHF | TGTGCCTGGAGTGTACTGGGAGGGAACAATCAGCCCCAGCATTTT
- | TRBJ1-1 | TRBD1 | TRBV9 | CASSPTGNQGEAFF | TGTGCCAGCAGCCCGACAGGGAACCAGGGTGAAGCTTTCTTT
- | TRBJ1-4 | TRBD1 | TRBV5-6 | CASTRTGTGAEKLFF | TGTGCCAGCACGCGGACCGGGACAGGGGCTGAAAAACTGTTTTTT
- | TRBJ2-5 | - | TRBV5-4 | CASSLGRSEGTGTQYF | TGTGCCAGCAGCTTGGGACGATCGGAGGGCACAGGGACCCAGTACTTC
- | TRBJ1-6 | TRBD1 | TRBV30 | CAWSPGQGWNSPLHF | TGTGCCTGGAGCCCTGGACAGGGATGGAATTCACCCCTCCACTTT
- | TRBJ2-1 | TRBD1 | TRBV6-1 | CASREGQAYNEQFF | TGTGCCAGCAGGGAGGGACAGGCCTACAATGAGCAGTTCTTC
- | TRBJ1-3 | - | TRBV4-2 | CASRDTRNSGNTIYF | TGTGCCAGCCGGGATACCCGGAACTCTGGAAACACCATATATTTT
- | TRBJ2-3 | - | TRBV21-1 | CAIELAASTDTQYF | TGTGCCATTGAACTAGCGGCCAGCACAGATACGCAGTATTTT
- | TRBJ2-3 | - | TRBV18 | CASSPSVAGPSVTQYF | TGTGCCAGCTCACCATCCGTGGCGGGGCCTTCAGTTACGCAGTATTTT
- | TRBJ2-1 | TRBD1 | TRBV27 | CASSSRGQGANEQFF | TGTGCCAGCAGTTCACGAGGACAGGGGGCGAATGAGCAGTTCTTC
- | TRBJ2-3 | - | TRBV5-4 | CASSFGSTDTQYF | TGTGCCAGCAGCTTCGGTAGCACAGATACGCAGTATTTT